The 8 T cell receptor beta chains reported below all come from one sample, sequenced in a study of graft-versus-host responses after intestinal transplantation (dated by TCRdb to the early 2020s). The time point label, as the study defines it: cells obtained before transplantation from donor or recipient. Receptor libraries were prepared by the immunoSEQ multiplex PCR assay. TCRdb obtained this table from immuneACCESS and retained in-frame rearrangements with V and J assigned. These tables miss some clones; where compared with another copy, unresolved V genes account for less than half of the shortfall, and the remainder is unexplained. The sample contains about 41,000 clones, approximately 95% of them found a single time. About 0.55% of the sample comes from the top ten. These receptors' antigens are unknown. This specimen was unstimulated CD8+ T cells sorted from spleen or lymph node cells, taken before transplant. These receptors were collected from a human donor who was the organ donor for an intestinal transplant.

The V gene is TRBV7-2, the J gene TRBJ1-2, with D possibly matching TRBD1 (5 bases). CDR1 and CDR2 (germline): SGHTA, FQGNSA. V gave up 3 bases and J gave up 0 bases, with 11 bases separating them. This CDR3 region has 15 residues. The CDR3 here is CASSLGPGANYGYTF. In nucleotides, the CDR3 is TGTGCCAGCAGCTTGGGACCTGGGGCTAACTATGGCTACACCTTC.

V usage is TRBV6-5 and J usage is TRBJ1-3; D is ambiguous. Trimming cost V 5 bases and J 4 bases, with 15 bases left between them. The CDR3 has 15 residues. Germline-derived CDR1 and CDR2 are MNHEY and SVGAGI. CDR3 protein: CASSPFWAGGNTIYF. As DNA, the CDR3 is TGTGCCAGCAGTCCCTTCTGGGCGGGGGGAAACACCATATATTTT.

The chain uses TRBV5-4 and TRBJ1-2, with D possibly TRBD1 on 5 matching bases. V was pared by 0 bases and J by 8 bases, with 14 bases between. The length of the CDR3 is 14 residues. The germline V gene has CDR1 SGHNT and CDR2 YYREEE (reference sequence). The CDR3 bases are TGTGCCAGCAGCTTGGCCGGAGCAGGGCAGGGCTACACCTTC. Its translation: CASSLAGAGQGYTF.

CDR3 protein: CASSEAGGSNEKLFF. CDR3 nucleotides: TGTGCCAGCAGTGAAGCGGGCGGATCCAATGAAAAACTGTTTTTT. The chain couples TRBV2 to TRBJ1-4; no reliable D call. Germline V gene data show CDR1 as SNHLY and CDR2 as FYNNEI. V was cut by 0 bases and J by 5 bases, with 10 bases left in between. This CDR3 has 15 amino acids.

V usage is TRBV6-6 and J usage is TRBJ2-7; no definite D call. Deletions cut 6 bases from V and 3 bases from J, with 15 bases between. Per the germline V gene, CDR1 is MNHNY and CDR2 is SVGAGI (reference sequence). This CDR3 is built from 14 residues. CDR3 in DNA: TGTGCCAGCAGCACCCGACAATATGTCTACGAGCAGTACTTC. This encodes CASSTRQYVYEQYF.

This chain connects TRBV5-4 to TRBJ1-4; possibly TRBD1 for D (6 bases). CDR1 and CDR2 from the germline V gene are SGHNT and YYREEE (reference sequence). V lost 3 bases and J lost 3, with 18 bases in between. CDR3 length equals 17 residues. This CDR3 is CASSYTQTGLANEKLFF. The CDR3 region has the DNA TGTGCCAGCAGCTACACACAAACAGGGTTGGCTAATGAAAAACTGTTTTTT.

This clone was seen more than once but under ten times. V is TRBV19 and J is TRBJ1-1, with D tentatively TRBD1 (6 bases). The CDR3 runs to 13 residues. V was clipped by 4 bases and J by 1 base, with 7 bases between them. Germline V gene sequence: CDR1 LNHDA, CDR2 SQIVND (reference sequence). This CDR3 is CASSTTGNTEAFF. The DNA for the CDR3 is TGTGCCAGTAGTACGACAGGGAACACTGAAGCTTTCTTT.

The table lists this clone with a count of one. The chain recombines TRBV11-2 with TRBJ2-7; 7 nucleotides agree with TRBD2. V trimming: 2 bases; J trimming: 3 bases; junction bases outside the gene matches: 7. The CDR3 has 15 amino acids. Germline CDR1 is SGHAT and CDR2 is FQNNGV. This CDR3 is CASSLLGGRVYEQYF. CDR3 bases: TGTGCCAGCAGCTTACTCGGGGGGAGGGTCTACGAGCAGTACTTC.